The 18 T cell receptor beta chains given below trace back to one sample, sequenced in a study of T cells in Graves' hyperthyroidism and ophthalmopathy. RNA transcripts yielded amplified TCR beta CDR3 regions. The primer set for the first-round RT-PCR of the TCR CDR3 was HTBI. Using its own MiXCR run on the multiplex PCR reads, TCRdb lists one record per CDR3 protein. The sample holds under 750,000 distinct CDR3 sequences, about 19% seen once. Specimen: blood. The origin of the receptors is a woman between 50 and 59 years old with Graves' hyperthyroidism that later progressed to Graves' ophthalmopathy.

Details on this clonotype: This may come from a read error, since a much larger clone is one base off. The gene calls are TRBV11-2 and TRBJ1-1; D may be TRBD1 (5 bases). This CDR3 has 14 amino acids. CDR1 is SGHAT, CDR2 FQNNGV, per germline. Written as DNA, the CDR3 is TGTGCCGGCAGCCGGGACTTTGGGAACACTGAAGCTTTCTTT. Translating gives CAGSRDFGNTEAFF.

In this sample, this clonotype turned up a few times. The chain joins TRBV6-5 to TRBJ2-3, with TRBD2 matching 15 bases. V lost 2 bases and J lost 5; bases outside the gene matches: 11. Looked up from germline, CDR1 is MNHEY and CDR2 is SVGAGI. This CDR3 comprises 19 residues. The CDR3: CASSYIGTSGGLFGDTQYF. In DNA form, the CDR3 reads TGTGCCAGCAGTTACATTGGGACTAGCGGGGGGCTTTTTGGAGATACGCAGTATTTT.

The J gene is TRBJ2-6, the V gene TRBV12-3 or TRBV12-4, with D possibly called TRBD1 or TRBD2 (5 bases each). The V end lost 3 bases, the J end lost 2 bases, and 8 bases lay between the germline ends. This CDR3 spans 15 amino acids. CDR3 nucleotide sequence: TGTGCCAGCAGTTTTTCGGGGCCTGGGGCCAACGTCCTGACTTTC. This sequence encodes CASSFSGPGANVLTF.

The sample holds many counts of this clonotype. The chain couples TRBV18 to TRBJ2-7; unclear D gene. Trimming pared 6 bases from V and 3 bases from J, leaving 12 bases between. This CDR3 is 13 amino acids long. Looked up from germline, CDR1 is KGHSH and CDR2 is LQKENI. CDR3 sequence: CASSLGLIYEQYF. The CDR3 region has the DNA TGTGCCAGCTCCCTCGGCCTGATCTACGAGCAGTACTTC.

This clonotype turned up a few times. The chain is built from TRBV2 and TRBJ1-2; D might be TRBD1 (5 bases). The germline gives CDR1 SNHLY, CDR2 FYNNEI. The V end lost 6 bases, the J end lost 2 bases, and 13 bases lay between the germline ends. The CDR3 spans 14 residues. The CDR3 coding sequence is TGTGCCAGCAGAGCTGACAGAAGGAACTATGGCTACACCTTC. Encoded protein: CASRADRRNYGYTF.

J is TRBJ2-4 and V is TRBV12-3 or TRBV12-4, with D perhaps matching TRBD1 (6 bases). CDR3 size: 15 residues. V shed 6 bases and J shed 2 bases, with 14 bases lying between them. This CDR3 is CASREKRGTKNIQYF. CDR3 sequence (DNA): TGTGCCAGCAGAGAAAAAAGGGGGACCAAAAACATTCAGTACTTC.

This clonotype was observed many times. The rearrangement links TRBV3-1 to TRBJ2-3; 7 bases are a match to TRBD1. After removal of 3 bases from V and 2 bases from J, the junction contained 8 bases not matched to a gene. Germline assignment: CDR1 LGHDT and CDR2 YNNKEL (reference sequence). The CDR3 sequence is 16 residues long. The CDR3 DNA reads as TGTGCCAGCAGCCACCCCCCCACAGGGGCCACAGATACGCAGTATTTT. Its translation: CASSHPPTGATDTQYF.

This clonotype has just a few counts. This chain uses TRBV20-1 with TRBJ1-5; a weak D match, TRBD1 (5 bases). CDR3 length: 15 residues. Germline assignment: CDR1 DFQATT and CDR2 SNEGSKA (reference sequence). V lost 5 bases and J lost 5, with 19 bases in between. In DNA, the CDR3 is TGCAGTGCTCGTCCCCAGGGTGGGGGGGATCAGCCCCAGCATTTT. Protein: CSARPQGGGDQPQHF.

This clonotype was recorded a few times. The chain couples TRBV20-1 to TRBJ2-1; D gene unclear. CDR3 length equals 11 residues. V shed 3 bases and J shed 10 bases, with 10 bases lying between them. Germline V gene sequence: CDR1 DFQATT, CDR2 SNEGSKA (reference sequence). The chain's CDR3 is CSASRTEEQFF. In DNA form, the CDR3 reads TGCAGTGCTAGCAGAACGGAGGAGCAGTTCTTC.

This clonotype was counted between two and nine times. The chain couples TRBV3-1 to TRBJ1-2, with D tentatively TRBD1 (5 bases). CDR3 length: 14 amino acids. Trimming shortened V by 2 bases and J by 8 bases, and 15 bases separated the two germline ends. Germline V lookup: CDR1 LGHDT, CDR2 YNNKEL (reference sequence). The CDR3 loop is CASSQRRREGGYTF. CDR3 nucleotide sequence: TGTGCCAGCAGCCAACGTCGCAGGGAAGGAGGCTACACCTTC. The full variable domain, in which reference TRBV3-1 and TRBJ1-2 provide the parts outside the CDR3, is DTAVSQTPKYLVTQMGNDKSIKCEQNLGHDTMYWYKQDSKKFLKIMFSYNNKELIINETVPNRFSPKSPDKAHLNLHINSLELGDSAVYFCASSQRRREGGYTFGSGTRLTVV.

This clonotype was recorded a few times. The chain recombines TRBV7-3 with TRBJ1-4; 12 nucleotides match TRBD1. The CDR3 has 18 residues. V shed 5 bases and J 8 bases; nucleotides not matched to a gene: 15. Germline V CDR1 and CDR2: SGHTA, FQGTGA. CDR3 region: CASSTIPPGQGAREKLFF. CDR3 coding DNA: TGTGCCAGCAGCACAATCCCTCCGGGACAGGGGGCGAGGGAAAAACTGTTTTTT.

Many counts were recorded for this clonotype. CDR3 nucleotides: TGTGCCAGCAGCCAAGTTCCGGAGACCCAGTACTTC. Amino acid sequence: CASSQVPETQYF. The chain links TRBV14 to TRBJ2-5; D remains ambiguous. V lost 1 base, J lost 5 bases, and 5 bases lay in between. Per germline, CDR1 SGHDN and CDR2 FVKESK. This CDR3 is 12 amino acids long.

This clonotype has a single count. No conserved phenylalanine or tryptophan is present at the end of the CDR3, so a read error is the likely explanation. V gene TRBV20-1 combines with J gene TRBJ2-1; TRBD2 matches at 10 bases. Unmatched junction bases numbered 14, after V lost 3 bases and J lost 0 bases. This CDR3 region has 19 residues. Germline CDR1 and CDR2: DFQATT and SNEGSKA (reference sequence). In DNA form, the CDR3 reads TGCAGTGCTAGCTCTGGGGTAGCGGGGGGTGTTAGCTCCTACAATGAGCAGTTCTCC. This translates into CSASSGVAGGVSSYNEQFS.

Ten or more counts support this clonotype. The rearrangement links TRBV20-1 to TRBJ1-1; a weak D match, TRBD1 (5 bases). V was trimmed by 1 base and J by 0 bases, leaving 27 bases between them. The CDR3 covers 20 residues. Germline assignment: CDR1 DFQATT and CDR2 SNEGSKA (reference sequence). The CDR3 nucleotides read TGCAGTGCTAGAGGCCGTTCCGGACACCCGAGGGACCTGATGAACACTGAAGCTTTCTTT. Translated: CSARGRSGHPRDLMNTEAFF.

The chain is built from TRBV20-1 and TRBJ2-3; the match to TRBD1 covers 7 bases. Trimming removed 5 bases from V and 10 bases from J; junction bases left unmatched: 6. CDR1 DFQATT and CDR2 SNEGSKA come from the germline V gene (reference sequence). This CDR3 region has 11 residues. The CDR3 here is CSAGRQGAQYF. Written as DNA, the CDR3 is TGCAGTGCTGGCAGACAGGGTGCGCAGTATTTT.

The chain joins TRBV15 to TRBJ1-2; 7 bases line up with TRBD1. Germline V gene lookup returns CDR1 LNHNV and CDR2 YYDKDF (reference sequence). The CDR3 has 14 residues. V shed 3 bases and J 4 bases; nucleotides not matched to a gene: 5. In DNA form, the CDR3 reads TGTGCCACCAGCAGGGGGGAGGGGGCCTATGGCTACACCTTC. It specifies CATSRGEGAYGYTF.

This clonotype appeared a few times. The J gene is TRBJ2-7, the V gene TRBV7-9, with 9 bases identical to TRBD1. CDR1 and CDR2 (germline): SEHNR, FQNEAQ (reference sequence). The CDR3 covers 15 residues. J lost 2 bases, V lost 3 bases, and 5 bases had no gene match. The CDR3 DNA is TGTGCCAGCAGCTTCGGGACAGGGTATCCCTACGAGCAGTACTTC. Translation: CASSFGTGYPYEQYF.

This chain connects TRBV7-9 to TRBJ2-2; D gene unclear. Per the germline V gene, CDR1 is SEHNR and CDR2 is FQNEAQ (reference sequence). The CDR3 has 13 amino acids. The ends were cut back, 4 bases at V and 7 bases at J, with 10 bases in the middle. CDR3 nucleotides: TGTGCCAGCAGCTCCCCCGGGTTCGGGGAGCTGTTTTTT. Its protein product is CASSSPGFGELFF.